This paragraph reports one TCR beta chain. Its antigen is unknown. The sample originates from a study of T cells after yellow fever vaccination. TCRdb independently ran MiXCR on the 5' RACE reads; one entry per CDR3 protein. The sample shows some 500,000 distinct CDR3 sequences, approximately 13% of them seen only once. Regarding the study as a whole: Repertoires obtained by FACS sorting could include abundant clonotypes that entered as contaminants from the bulk population. Clones that expanded after primary vaccination mostly reappeared after the booster (roughly 96% CD4, approximately 89% CD8). Just a small share of clonotypes turned up in the CD4 compartment as well as the CD8 compartment. It was a weaker secondary response, yet one that peaked faster, at day 5 versus 15.

CDR1 and CDR2 (germline): LGHNA, YSLEER. Between the trimmed V and J ends, which lost 3 bases and 4 bases, there was a span of 15 bases. The CDR3 runs to 15 residues. The TCR comes from a man aged 30 to 45 who received the YFV17D yellow fever vaccine. The chain recombines TRBV4-3 with TRBJ2-5; D uncertain. The sample consisted of PBMCs, taken on the day of the yellow fever booster vaccination. This CDR3 reads CASSQGSGSRETQYF. The DNA for the CDR3 is TGCGCCAGCAGCCAGGGTAGTGGTAGTCGAGAGACCCAGTACTTC.